This TCR beta chain was sequenced during a study of T cells in Graves' hyperthyroidism and ophthalmopathy (dated by TCRdb to about 2019). With regard to the full study: Peripheral blood was sampled at the time of initial diagnosis, prior to any treatment. A discovery cohort of roughly 96 patients, about 44 with Graves' ophthalmopathy and fewer than 65 with stable Graves' hyperthyroidism, was used to find distinguishing TCR V-J signatures. Prospective prediction of ophthalmopathy was tested in an independent validation cohort of fewer than 20 hyperthyroidism patients and around 16 patients who later progressed to ophthalmopathy. For training and testing, the 100 or so patients in the discovery cohort were randomly divided in a 7:3 ratio. Thyroid tissue and blood T-cell repertoires from about six Graves' hyperthyroidism patients were also compared in the study. After sampling, hyperthyroidism patients received methimazole starting at 30 mg daily, and ophthalmopathy patients received high-dose intravenous methylprednisolone. According to the paper, TCR Vbeta CDR3 sequencing was carried out on more than 120 peripheral blood samples, which came from under 50 ophthalmopathy, approximately 72 hyperthyroidism and some 17 progressor patients. Results the study describes overall, beyond this receptor: Most expanded thyroid clonotypes (frequency above 0.001) were also detected in blood, a finding suggesting that blood repertoires may reflect thyroid immune responses. In validation, the model predicted progression to ophthalmopathy with around 71% sensitivity and 72% to 85% specificity, a median of 6.5 months before onset. Sample size was not statistically predetermined, and investigators were not blinded to group allocation. In cross-validation, a model built on a 13 V-J signature told ophthalmopathy apart from stable hyperthyroidism with 87.88% sensitivity and about 81% specificity, and in testing the same model reached 80%/75%.

Stable Graves' hyperthyroidism was defined as the absence of progression to ophthalmopathy over 18 months of follow-up. Hyperthyroidism patients were newly diagnosed, with disease duration under 2 months, and aged 18 to 65 years. Any patient with an uncontrolled infection, another autoimmune disease, pregnancy or lactation was excluded. Diagnoses were based on clinical symptoms, serum thyroxine and TRAb, thyroid ultrasound and orbital computed tomography. PBMCs were isolated from around 10 ml of fresh peripheral blood by Ficoll-Paque density gradient centrifugation. Total RNA was extracted using Trizol reagent, and RNA quality was assessed on an Agilent 2100 Bioanalyzer. CDR3 length: 16 amino acids, cysteine to phenylalanine. Of the read, only the CDR3 DNA is kept; its 48 bases are in frame from base 1. Sequences SGHNT (CDR1) and YENEEA (CDR2) are obtained from the germline V gene. Trimming leaves V shorter by 0 bases and J shorter by 3 bases, with the junction holding 4 bases beyond the gene matches.

Notes on this clonotype: Its antigen is still unknown. No qualities accompany the bases; no much larger clone lies one base away.

Amplification of TCR beta CDR3 regions was carried out from RNA transcripts. The TCR CDR3 was subjected to a first round of RT-PCR using the HTBI primer set and the Qiagen OneStep RT-PCR kit. The libraries were constructed in a second round of multiplex PCR and then size-selected and purified. Libraries were sequenced paired-end with 100 bp reads on an Illumina HiSeq2000. Processing in the source paper ran as follows. Raw data were processed with SOAPnuke, discarding reads with adapters, uncalled bases, mean Phred below 15, or no exact constant-primer or identifier match. COPE v1.2.5 was used to merge the high-quality paired reads, and each unique nucleotide sequence was defined as a clonotype. MiTCR v1.1 was used to align the clonotypes against IMGT TRBV, TRBD and TRBJ reference segments. Analysis was restricted to V-J combinations with a frequency above 0.0001, which covered about 99% of repertoires. A TCS score was defined as the ratio between F50 (clonal expansion) and ExV (chaos), using BLOSUM62-based TCRdist between CDR3 peptides within each V-J. Welch's t-statistics and random forest reduced 500 to 550 V-J features to around 14, which were used in a naive Bayes classifier (R e1071). TCRdb applied fastp at Q25 and MiXCR to the public reads, then kept only in-frame beta chains. Every distinct CDR3 protein forms one entry, paired with its most common genes and DNA. What appears here as the V and J calls and clone size reflects TCRdb's work, not the paper's. In this sample the table shows about 620,000 distinct CDR3 sequences, about 17% of which occur a single time. Of the sample, over 3.5% is held by the ten largest clones.

The sample was blood. The chain employs TRBV11-3 and TRBJ2-3; 9 middle bases align to TRBD1. The clonotype was recovered from a woman aged 25 to 39 with Graves' hyperthyroidism. The CDR3 region reads CASSLEPGQGTDTQYF. The DNA sequence reads TGTGCCAGCAGCTTAGAGCCGGGACAGGGAACAGATACGCAGTATTTT. The entire variable domain, with the stretches around the CDR3 drawn from the reference TRBV11-3 and TRBJ2-3 proteins, is EAGVVQSPRYKIIEKKQPVAFWCNPISGHNTLYWYLQNLGQGPELLIRYENEEAVDDSQLPKDRFSAERLKGVDSTLKIQPAELGDSAVYLCASSLEPGQGTDTQYFGPGTRLTVL.